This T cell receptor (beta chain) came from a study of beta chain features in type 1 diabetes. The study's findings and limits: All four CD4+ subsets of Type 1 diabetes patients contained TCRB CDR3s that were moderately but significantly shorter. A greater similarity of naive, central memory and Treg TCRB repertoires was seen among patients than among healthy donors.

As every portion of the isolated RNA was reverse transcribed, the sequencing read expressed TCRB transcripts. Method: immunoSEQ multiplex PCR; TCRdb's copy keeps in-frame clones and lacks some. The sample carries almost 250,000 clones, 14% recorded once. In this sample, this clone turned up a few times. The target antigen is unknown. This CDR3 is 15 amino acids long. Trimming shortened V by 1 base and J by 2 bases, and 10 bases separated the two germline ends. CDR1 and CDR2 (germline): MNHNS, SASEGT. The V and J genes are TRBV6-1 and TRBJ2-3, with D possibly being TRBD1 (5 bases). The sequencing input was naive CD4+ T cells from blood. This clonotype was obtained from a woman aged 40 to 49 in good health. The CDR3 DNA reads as TGTGCCAGCAGTGAAGACAGGCGGCTCACAGATACGCAGTATTTT. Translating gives CASSEDRRLTDTQYF.